These T cell receptor beta chains were read from a single sample in a study of breast tumors, draining lymph nodes, adjacent tissues. MiXCR, applied by TCRdb to the multiplex PCR reads, yields one record per CDR3 protein. The sample has tens of thousands of distinct CDR3 sequences, over 25% seen once. What was sequenced was axillary lymph node tissue. These receptor sequences come from a female donor with breast cancer. Some clones in this sample may be carry-over from other donors' samples. CDR3s include the opening cysteine and the closing phenylalanine or tryptophan. D genes are given only for firm matches. Clone size is given for some rows only: seen once, a few or many times, or a class if the clone is expanded.

J gene: TRBJ2-1
V gene: TRBV27
clone size: many
D gene: NA
CDR3 DNA: TGTGCCAGCAGTTCCCCCGACCTAGTTGTCGGTGAGCAGTTCTTC
CDR3 protein: CASSSPDLVVGEQFF

J gene: TRBJ1-2
V gene: TRBV4-2
clone size: many
D gene: NA
CDR3 DNA: TGTGCCAGCAGCCACGTTACGGGGGCAGAGAACTATGGCTACACCTTC
CDR3 protein: CASSHVTGAENYGYTF

J gene: TRBJ1-1
V gene: TRBV5-1
clone size: few
D gene: TRBD1
CDR3 DNA: TGCGCCAGCAGGGACAGGGGGCAATACACTGAAGCTTTCTTT
CDR3 protein: CASRDRGQYTEAFF

J gene: TRBJ2-5
V gene: TRBV7-3
clone size: many
D gene: TRBD2
CDR3 DNA: TGTGCCAGCAGCTTAAATGCGGGAGAGGGGGAGACCCAGTACTTC
CDR3 protein: CASSLNAGEGETQYF

J gene: TRBJ2-7
V gene: TRBV12-3/TRBV12-4
clone size: many
D gene: NA
CDR3 DNA: TGTGCCAGCAGTTTCGGACTCCGCTACGAGCAGTACTTC
CDR3 protein: CASSFGLRYEQYF

J gene: TRBJ1-6
V gene: TRBV5-1
clone size: NA
D gene: NA
CDR3 DNA: TGCGCCAGCAGCTTGGAGTTCGGGTCAGCCCTCCACTTT
CDR3 protein: CASSLEFGSALHF

J gene: TRBJ2-7
V gene: TRBV5-6
clone size: many
D gene: TRBD2
CDR3 DNA: TGTGCCAGCAGCGAAGCGGGAGGCTCCTACGAGCAGTACTTC
CDR3 protein: CASSEAGGSYEQYF

J gene: TRBJ1-6
V gene: TRBV20-1
clone size: NA
D gene: TRBD1
CDR3 DNA: TGCAGTGCTAGAGTCGGGACAGTAGCTAACCCCCTCCACTTT
CDR3 protein: CSARVGTVANPLHF

J gene: TRBJ2-7
V gene: TRBV20-1
clone size: many
D gene: TRBD2
CDR3 DNA: TGCAGTGCTAGAGATCTCGGGACTAGCGGGGGGGCAATATACGAGCAGTACTTC
CDR3 protein: CSARDLGTSGGAIYEQYF

J gene: TRBJ2-1
V gene: TRBV7-3
clone size: many
D gene: NA
CDR3 DNA: TGTGCCAGCAGCTTAGCCGCAGGCGGCCATGAGCAGTTCTTC
CDR3 protein: CASSLAAGGHEQFF

J gene: TRBJ1-4
V gene: TRBV30
clone size: NA
D gene: NA
CDR3 DNA: TGTGCCCGGGGGGGCCCTAATGAAAAACTGTTTTTT
CDR3 protein: CARGGPNEKLFF

J gene: TRBJ2-1
V gene: TRBV5-1
clone size: many
D gene: NA
CDR3 DNA: TGCGCCAGCAGCTTGCTTCCGTATGAGCAGTTCTTC
CDR3 protein: CASSLLPYEQFF

J gene: TRBJ2-5
V gene: TRBV12-3/TRBV12-4
clone size: many
D gene: NA
CDR3 DNA: TGTGCCAGCAGTTTCTCGGGGCGGCGAGAGACCCAGTACTTC
CDR3 protein: CASSFSGRRETQYF

J gene: TRBJ2-3
V gene: TRBV6-2/TRBV6-3
clone size: few
D gene: NA
CDR3 DNA: TGTGCCAGCAGTTACGGCGCAATAGCGGGCCTAGGGGGGGATACGCAGTATTTT
CDR3 protein: CASSYGAIAGLGGDTQYF

J gene: TRBJ2-3
V gene: TRBV20-1
clone size: many
D gene: TRBD2
CDR3 DNA: TGCAGTGCTACTAGCGGGAGTGACACAGATACGCAGTATTTT
CDR3 protein: CSATSGSDTDTQYF